The 29 T cell receptor beta chains presented below share a single source sample, sequenced in a study of monozygotic twins with cystic fibrosis. Clones were sequenced by immunoSEQ multiplex PCR, and TCRdb holds only the in-frame ones, with some missing. The sample lists 35,000 or so clones, over 75% occurring once. Sequencing was performed on blood. Receptors were obtained from a girl aged 2-10 years with cystic fibrosis.

This sequence joins TRBV5-1 and TRBJ1-1; 8 bases are a match to TRBD1. The CDR3 runs 14 residues. V lost 4 bases to trimming and J lost 1 base; unmatched junction nucleotides: 3. Per germline, CDR1 SGHRS and CDR2 YFSETQ. The CDR3 loop reads CASSLDRGNTEAFF. CDR3 DNA sequence: TGCGCCAGCAGCCTTGACAGGGGGAACACTGAAGCTTTCTTT.

CDR3 residues: CASSYDLGLQPQHF. The CDR3 DNA reads as TGTGCCAGCAGTTACGACCTCGGGCTCCAGCCCCAGCATTTT. The rearrangement uses TRBV6-5 and TRBJ1-5; D is unresolved. Trimming left V 2 bases short and J 7 bases short, with 12 bases between. The CDR3 is 14 amino acids. Germline V lookup: CDR1 MNHEY, CDR2 SVGAGI.

The chain carries TRBV7-6 and TRBJ2-1, with 11 bases identical to TRBD2. V gave up 4 bases and J gave up 7 bases; unmatched junction bases: 6. In germline, CDR1 is SGHVS, CDR2 FNYEAQ. This CDR3 has 15 residues. The CDR3 DNA is TGTGCCAGCAGCTCCATAGCGGGGGGGCCGAATGAGCAGTTCTTC. The encoded protein is CASSSIAGGPNEQFF.

For the CDR3, the DNA is TGCGCCAGCAGCCAAGAAGGGGGGACAGATGAAGCTTTCTTT. It codes for CASSQEGGTDEAFF. The genes are TRBV4-1 and TRBJ1-1; 7 bases agree with TRBD1. V shed 0 bases, J shed 7 bases, and the junction held 5 bases outside the gene matches. The germline CDR1 and CDR2 sequences are MGHRA and YSYEKL. This CDR3 is 14 amino acids long.

The chain has TRBV19 and TRBJ2-2; the match to TRBD1 covers 11 bases. Per germline, CDR1 LNHDA and CDR2 SQIVND (reference sequence). The CDR3 extends over 17 amino acids. The trim removed 4 bases at V and 2 bases at J, leaving 6 bases unmatched. CDR3 nucleotides: TGTGCCAGTAGTAGGCGGGACAGGGGGGCAAACACCGGGGAGCTGTTTTTT. Translating it yields CASSRRDRGANTGELFF.

The rearrangement joins TRBV7-2 to TRBJ1-2; D perhaps matches TRBD1 (6 bases). CDR3 length: 15 residues. From germline, CDR1 is SGHTA and CDR2 FQGNSA. The ends were cut back, 6 bases at V and 3 bases at J, with 17 bases in the middle. CDR3 residues: CASSHRRGADYGYTF. Written as DNA, the CDR3 is TGTGCCAGCAGTCATAGGCGGGGGGCGGACTATGGCTACACCTTC.

This chain joins TRBV5-4 and TRBJ1-4; 7 bases match TRBD1. This CDR3 spans 15 amino acids. Germline trimming cut 3 bases from V and 7 bases from J; bases unmatched to any gene: 9. Per germline, CDR1 SGHNT and CDR2 YYREEE (reference sequence). The CDR3 loop is CASSSSGQAGEKLFF. DNA of the CDR3: TGTGCCAGCAGCTCCTCCGGACAGGCGGGTGAAAAACTGTTTTTT.

V gene TRBV7-2 combines with J gene TRBJ1-1, with a tentative D call TRBD1 (6 bases). The germline gives CDR1 SGHTA, CDR2 FQGNSA. V shed 0 bases and J shed 11 bases, with 19 bases lying between them. This CDR3 contains 15 residues. CDR3 region: CASSLAGALALGAFF. The CDR3 DNA reads as TGTGCCAGCAGCTTAGCGGGGGCTCTGGCTCTAGGGGCTTTCTTT.

The rearrangement uses TRBV6-6 and TRBJ2-5; D is ambiguous. Germline V gene lookup returns CDR1 MNHNY and CDR2 SVGAGI (reference sequence). V lost 0 bases, J lost 10 bases, and 9 bases lay in between. The CDR3 runs to 12 residues. CDR3 loop: CASSYSSGSQYF. The CDR3 DNA is TGTGCCAGCAGTTACTCATCAGGAAGCCAGTACTTC.

The chain couples TRBV2 to TRBJ2-1; tentatively, D is TRBD2 (5 bases). The CDR3 sequence is 13 residues long. V gave up 5 bases and J gave up 3 bases, with 8 bases separating them. Per germline, CDR1 SNHLY and CDR2 FYNNEI. The CDR3: CASSSTSYNEQFF. The CDR3 coding sequence is TGTGCCAGCAGTAGCACTAGCTACAATGAGCAGTTCTTC.

CDR3 amino acids: CASSPRLTSGTNTGELFF. The CDR3 coding sequence is TGTGCCAGTAGTCCAAGACTGACTAGCGGAACGAACACCGGGGAGCTGTTTTTT. V is TRBV19 and J is TRBJ2-2; 9 bases fit TRBD2. This CDR3 is 18 amino acids long. Losses at the gene ends were 5 bases for V and 0 bases for J; bases not matched to a gene: 10. Per the germline V gene, CDR1 is LNHDA and CDR2 is SQIVND (reference sequence).

The chain has TRBV9 and TRBJ2-7; 8 positions agree with TRBD1. Germline V gene data show CDR1 as SGDLS and CDR2 as YYNGEE. CDR3 length: 14 residues. V trimming: 0 bases; J trimming: 2 bases; junction bases outside the gene matches: 1. For the CDR3, the DNA is TGTGCCAGCAGCGTAGGGGACAGGCCCTACGAGCAGTACTTC. This codes for CASSVGDRPYEQYF.

The V gene is TRBV29-1, the J gene TRBJ1-5; unclear D gene. This CDR3 spans 21 amino acids. Germline CDR1 and CDR2: SQVTM and ANQGSEA. Trimming left V 0 bases short and J 3 bases short, with 30 bases between. Here the CDR3 reads CSVEDCCGTKGHAGHNQPQHF. The CDR3 region has the DNA TGCAGCGTTGAAGATTGTTGCGGAACTAAGGGCCACGCGGGCCACAATCAGCCCCAGCATTTT.

This clone was seen a handful of times. The chain has TRBV11-2 and TRBJ1-1; D may be TRBD1 (5 bases). The length of the CDR3 is 13 residues. Germline-derived CDR1 and CDR2 are SGHAT and FQNNGV. V shed 7 bases and J shed 1 base, with 10 bases lying between them. The CDR3 region is CASKTTGNTEAFF. In DNA, the CDR3 is TGTGCCAGCAAGACCACAGGGAACACTGAAGCTTTCTTT.

The chain carries TRBV7-2 and TRBJ2-3; 7 positions match TRBD2. The germline V gene encodes CDR1 SGHTA and CDR2 FQGNSA. The CDR3 covers 16 residues. The V and J ends lost 3 bases and 1 base, in that order; junction bases with no gene match: 7. The CDR3 sequence is CASSFPSGARTDTQYF. DNA of the CDR3: TGTGCCAGCAGCTTTCCCAGCGGGGCCCGCACAGATACGCAGTATTTT.

The V call is TRBV6-1, the J call TRBJ2-7; D may be TRBD1 (6 bases). Germline assignment: CDR1 MNHNS and CDR2 SASEGT. This CDR3 has 13 residues. The ends were cut back, 7 bases at V and 0 bases at J, with 10 bases in the middle. CDR3 sequence (DNA): TGTGCCAGCACTGGACAGCTCTCCTACGAGCAGTACTTC. Encoded protein: CASTGQLSYEQYF.

The chain links TRBV7-9 to TRBJ1-5, with 11 bases lining up with TRBD1. V lost 3 bases, J lost 4 bases, and 8 bases stayed unmatched. This CDR3 is 17 amino acids long. From germline, CDR1 is SEHNR and CDR2 FQNEAQ (reference sequence). The CDR3 coding sequence is TGTGCCAGCAGCTTGGGCCGGGACAGGGGGGTAAATCAGCCCCAGCATTTT. Translated, it gives CASSLGRDRGVNQPQHF.

The chain carries TRBV30 and TRBJ2-2, with 13 bases matching TRBD2. CDR3 length: 13 amino acids. Looked up from germline, CDR1 is GTSNPN and CDR2 is SVGIG (reference sequence). V trimming: 6 bases; J trimming: 6 bases; junction bases outside the gene matches: 1. The CDR3 nucleotides are TGTGCCTGCGGACTAGCGGGGGCCGGGGAGCTGTTTTTT. This sequence encodes CACGLAGAGELFF.

The genes are TRBV4-1 and TRBJ2-7, with D unresolved. V was cut by 7 bases and J by 0 bases, with 13 bases left in between. The CDR3 runs to 14 residues. The germline V gene has CDR1 MGHRA and CDR2 YSYEKL. The CDR3 loop reads CASNSGPYSYEQYF. Written as DNA, the CDR3 is TGCGCCAGCAACTCTGGGCCGTACTCCTACGAGCAGTACTTC.

This rearrangement joins TRBV4-3 to TRBJ1-1, with D unclear. This CDR3 has 15 amino acids. V lost 1 base to trimming and J lost 4 bases, with 13 bases between them. The germline CDR1 and CDR2 sequences are LGHNA and YSLEER. In DNA, the CDR3 is TGCGCCAGCAGCCAAGTCGGGCAAGGCGGCACTGAAGCTTTCTTT. It encodes CASSQVGQGGTEAFF.

V is TRBV18 and J is TRBJ2-3, with 9 nucleotides matching TRBD1. CDR1 and CDR2 from the germline V gene are KGHSH and LQKENI. V lost 5 bases, J lost 4 bases, and 4 bases stayed unmatched. The CDR3 is made up of 14 amino acids. The CDR3: CASSSQGAPDTQYF. CDR3 DNA: TGTGCCAGCTCATCACAGGGGGCCCCAGATACGCAGTATTTT.

The V gene is TRBV5-6, the J gene TRBJ2-7; D is uncertain. V lost 1 base to trimming and J lost 3 bases, with 5 bases between them. Germline CDR1 reads SGHDT; CDR2 reads YYEEEE. This CDR3 comprises 12 residues. CDR3 in DNA: TGTGCCAGCAGCTTGATGCGCTACGAGCAGTACTTC. Amino acids: CASSLMRYEQYF.

The gene calls are TRBV6-6 and TRBJ2-7; no reliable D call. From germline, CDR1 is MNHNY and CDR2 SVGAGI (reference sequence). The CDR3 is made up of 13 amino acids. V was cut by 2 bases and J by 5 bases, with 10 bases left in between. This chain's CDR3 is CASSYAGANEQYF. The DNA of the CDR3 is TGTGCCAGCAGTTACGCCGGAGCAAACGAGCAGTACTTC.

V and J are TRBV5-4 and TRBJ1-3, with 7 bases lining up with TRBD1. The germline V gene encodes CDR1 SGHNT and CDR2 YYREEE (reference sequence). The length of the CDR3 is 16 residues. The ends lost 0 bases at V and 4 bases at J; junction bases unmatched: 7. The CDR3 DNA follows: TGTGCCAGCAGCTTGGGGCCCCCGGGACAGGGAAACACCATATATTTT. It yields the protein CASSLGPPGQGNTIYF. Full variable domain (missing parts from reference TRBV5-4 and TRBJ1-3): ETGVTQSPTHLIKTRGQQVTLRCSSQSGHNTVSWYQQALGQGPQFIFQYYREEENGRGNFPPRFSGLQFPNYSSELNVNALELDDSALYLCASSLGPPGQGNTIYFGEGSWLTVV.

This clone was counted a few times. The rearrangement links TRBV5-6 to TRBJ1-2; D gene uncertain. The CDR3 totals 14 residues. Per germline, CDR1 SGHDT and CDR2 YYEEEE. The V end was cut by 1 base, the J end by 7 bases, with 14 bases between. CDR3 coding DNA: TGTGCCAGCAGCTTGTCATCGCTGTACGGTGGCTACACCTTC. Translating gives CASSLSSLYGGYTF.

This sequence joins TRBV7-9 and TRBJ1-5; TRBD1 matches at 7 bases. V shed 0 bases and J 1 base; nucleotides not matched to a gene: 3. This CDR3 comprises 16 residues. Germline-derived CDR1 and CDR2 are SEHNR and FQNEAQ (reference sequence). CDR3 protein: CASSLAGTASNQPQHF. Here the CDR3 DNA reads TGTGCCAGCAGCTTAGCCGGGACAGCAAGCAATCAGCCCCAGCATTTT.

J is TRBJ1-6 and V is TRBV5-4, with 9 positions matching TRBD1. The CDR3 has 16 amino acids. CDR1 is SGHNT and CDR2 is YYREEE in the germline V gene (reference sequence). V lost 4 bases, J lost 9 bases, and 11 bases stayed unmatched. CDR3 region: CASSLTPGTGTSPLHF. In DNA form, the CDR3 reads TGTGCCAGCAGCCTAACTCCCGGGACAGGGACTTCACCCCTCCACTTT.

This sequence joins TRBV6-1 and TRBJ1-5, with 7 bases matching TRBD1. V lost 6 bases, J lost 2 bases, and 7 bases stayed unmatched. This CDR3 has 15 residues. CDR1 is MNHNS and CDR2 is SASEGT in the germline V gene. CDR3 nucleotide sequence: TGTGCCAGCAGACACCCCGGGACAGGCAATCAGCCCCAGCATTTT. Its protein is CASRHPGTGNQPQHF.

The genes are TRBV19 and TRBJ2-7; the D gene is possibly TRBD1 (5 bases). This CDR3 is 14 amino acids long. The V end was cut by 4 bases, the J end by 7 bases, with 17 bases between. Germline CDR1 is LNHDA and CDR2 is SQIVND (reference sequence). CDR3 residues: CASSTPGWVSEQYF. CDR3 DNA: TGTGCCAGTAGTACCCCAGGGTGGGTCAGTGAGCAGTACTTC.